This T cell receptor (beta chain) was sequenced for a study of T cells in Graves' hyperthyroidism and ophthalmopathy. There are many counts of this clonotype. V was cut by 1 base and J by 8 bases, with 6 bases left in between. The V gene's germline CDR1 is LGHDT and CDR2 YNNKEL (reference sequence). The CDR3 covers 12 residues. The TCR beta CDR3 regions underwent amplification using RNA transcripts as the source. First-round RT-PCR with HTBI primers amplified the TCR CDR3 region. TCRdb used MiXCR to reprocess the multiplex PCR reads, holding one entry per CDR3 protein. The sample has hundreds of thousands of distinct CDR3 sequences, roughly a sixth seen once.

Sequencing was performed on blood. This clonotype was obtained from a woman in her forties or fifties with Graves' hyperthyroidism that later progressed to Graves' ophthalmopathy. V and J are TRBV3-1 and TRBJ2-4, with D possibly matching TRBD1 (5 bases). CDR3 sequence (DNA): TGTGCCAGCAGCCAAGGACAGTACATTCAGTACTTC. It yields the protein CASSQGQYIQYF.